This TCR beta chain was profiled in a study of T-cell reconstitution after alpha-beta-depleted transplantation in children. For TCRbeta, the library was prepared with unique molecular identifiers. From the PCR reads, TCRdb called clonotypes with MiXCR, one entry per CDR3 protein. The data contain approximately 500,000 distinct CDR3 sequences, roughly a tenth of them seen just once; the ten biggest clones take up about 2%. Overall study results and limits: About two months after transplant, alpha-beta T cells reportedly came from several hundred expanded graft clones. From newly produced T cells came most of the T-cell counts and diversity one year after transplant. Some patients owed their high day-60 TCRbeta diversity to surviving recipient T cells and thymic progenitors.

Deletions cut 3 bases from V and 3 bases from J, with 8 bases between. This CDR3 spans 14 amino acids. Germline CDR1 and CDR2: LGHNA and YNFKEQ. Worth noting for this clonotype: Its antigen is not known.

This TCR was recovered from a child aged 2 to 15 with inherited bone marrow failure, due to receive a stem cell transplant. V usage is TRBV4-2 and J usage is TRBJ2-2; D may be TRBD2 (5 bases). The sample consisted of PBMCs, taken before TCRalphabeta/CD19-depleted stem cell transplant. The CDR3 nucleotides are TGTGCCAGCAGCCAGTTGGAGGACACCGGGGAGCTGTTTTTT. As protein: CASSQLEDTGELFF.